This TCR beta chain was identified in a study of cytomegalovirus exposure and HLA in healthy donors. Turning to this clone: Other DNA sequences in this sample translate to the same CDR3.

V gave up 4 bases and J gave up 0 bases, with 7 bases separating them. Germline CDR1 MRHNA, CDR2 SNTAGT. The length of the CDR3 is 14 residues. Primers: 60 Vbeta forward and 13 Jbeta reverse. Assay used: immunoSEQ multiplex PCR; TCRdb lists only in-frame clones, some missing. Of around 190,000 clones listed, over 75% are singletons. The clonotype originates from a man between 18 and 35 years old in good health and CMV-seronegative. The gene calls are TRBV6-4 and TRBJ2-1; a weak D match, TRBD1 (5 bases). The sample comprised PBMCs. The CDR3 DNA sequence: TGTGCCAGCAGTGGGGGCAGCTCCTACAATGAGCAGTTCTTC. Amino acids: CASSGGSSYNEQFF.